This TCR beta chain was sequenced for a study of blood T cell repertoires in COVID-19. Study at large: Samples taken during acute and convalescent COVID-19 were collected in the United States, Italy and Spain. T cells, B-cell-depleted T cells, or PBMCs supplied cDNA or gDNA.

Method: immunoSEQ multiplex PCR; TCRdb's copy keeps in-frame clones and lacks some. Of 200,000 or so clones in the sample, approximately 80% were seen once. Germline V lookup: CDR1 KGHSH, CDR2 LQKENI. Trimming left V 3 bases short and J 4 bases short, with 15 bases between. The CDR3 length is 15 residues. This chain uses TRBV18 with TRBJ1-1, with D tentatively TRBD1 (6 bases). The specimen sequenced was peripheral blood. This TCR was recovered from a human donor with acute or convalescent COVID-19. The donor label of this sample is uncertain. In DNA form, the CDR3 reads TGTGCCAGCTCACCGGGTCAGGGGATTGTCACTGAAGCTTTCTTT. Translated, it gives CASSPGQGIVTEAFF.